A single T cell receptor (beta chain) is shown here with its context. The antigen remains unidentified. The CDR3 contains 14 residues. V lost 1 base, J lost 4 bases, and 3 bases stayed unmatched. The V gene's germline CDR1 is SGHRS and CDR2 YFSETQ. Sequencing used immunoSEQ multiplex PCR; TCRdb keeps in-frame clones, though not all of them. The repertoire includes 120,000 or so clones, roughly 82% of them detected once, and 3% to 4% sits in the top ten. Healthy donors had no documented immune events, such as infections, while sampled. This sample was included in a study of identifying expanded T cells in peripheral blood. The study, taken as a whole, reports: Roughly 1.2 clones differed between technical replicates, versus about 17 and 20 over time.

The receptor was isolated from a person aged 18-70 years in good health. Sequencing was carried out using blood. The rearrangement uses TRBV5-1 and TRBJ1-2; 8 nucleotides line up with TRBD1. The CDR3, as DNA: TGCGCCAGCAGCTTGCCAGGGGGCGGCTATGGCTACACCTTC. It is translated as CASSLPGGGYGYTF. The full variable domain, rest sourced from reference TRBV5-1 and TRBJ1-2, is KAGVTQTPRYLIKTRGQQVTLSCSPISGHRSVSWYQQTPGQGLQFLFEYFSETQRNKGNFPGRFSGRQFSNSRSEMNVSTLELGDSALYLCASSLPGGGYGYTFGSGTRLTVV.